This T cell receptor beta chain is from a study of blood T cell repertoires in COVID-19. Repertoires were generated with immunoSEQ multiplex PCR, while TCRdb's copy carries only in-frame clones and drops some. The sample consists of around 190,000 clones, about 90% of them appearing once. This clonotype was obtained from a man between 65 and 85 years old with active or convalescent COVID-19. Sequencing input: peripheral blood.

CDR3: CAIRTGGSSEKLFF. The CDR3 DNA reads TGTGCCATCAGGACAGGGGGCTCGAGTGAAAAACTGTTTTTT. The chain links TRBV10-3 to TRBJ1-4, with TRBD1 matching 10 bases. The germline gives CDR1 ENHRY, CDR2 SYGVKD. Trimming at V came to 6 bases and at J to 7 bases, leaving 5 bases not matched to a gene. This CDR3 region has 14 residues.